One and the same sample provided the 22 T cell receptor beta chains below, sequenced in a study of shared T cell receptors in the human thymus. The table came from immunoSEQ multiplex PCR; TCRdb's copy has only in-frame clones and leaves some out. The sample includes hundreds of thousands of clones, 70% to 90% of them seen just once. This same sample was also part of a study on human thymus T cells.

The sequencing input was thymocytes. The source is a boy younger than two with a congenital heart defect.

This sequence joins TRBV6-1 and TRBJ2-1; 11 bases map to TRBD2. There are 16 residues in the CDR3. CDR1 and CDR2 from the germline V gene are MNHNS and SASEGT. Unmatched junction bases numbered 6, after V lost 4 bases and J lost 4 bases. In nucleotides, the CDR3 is TGTGCCAGCAGTGCCCTAGCGGGGGGAACATACAATGAGCAGTTCTTC. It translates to CASSALAGGTYNEQFF.

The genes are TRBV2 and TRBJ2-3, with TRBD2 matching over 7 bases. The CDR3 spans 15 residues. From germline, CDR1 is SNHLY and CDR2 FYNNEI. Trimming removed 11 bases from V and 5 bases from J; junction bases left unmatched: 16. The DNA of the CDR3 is TGTGCCGGTCGGTGGGCGGGGGTCCAGGGAGATACGCAGTATTTT. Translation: CAGRWAGVQGDTQYF. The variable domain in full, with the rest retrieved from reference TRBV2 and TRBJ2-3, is EPEVTQTPSHQVTQMGQEVILRCVPISNHLYFYWYRQILGQKVEFLVSFYNNEISEKSEIFDDQFSVERPDGSNFTLKIRSTKLEDSAMYFCAGRWAGVQGDTQYFGPGTRLTVL.

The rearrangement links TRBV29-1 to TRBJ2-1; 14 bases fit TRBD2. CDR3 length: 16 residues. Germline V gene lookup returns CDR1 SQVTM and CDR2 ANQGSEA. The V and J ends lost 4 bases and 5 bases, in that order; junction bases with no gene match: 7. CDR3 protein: CSVGPLGLAGDNEQFF. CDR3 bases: TGCAGCGTTGGTCCCTTGGGACTAGCGGGGGACAATGAGCAGTTCTTC.

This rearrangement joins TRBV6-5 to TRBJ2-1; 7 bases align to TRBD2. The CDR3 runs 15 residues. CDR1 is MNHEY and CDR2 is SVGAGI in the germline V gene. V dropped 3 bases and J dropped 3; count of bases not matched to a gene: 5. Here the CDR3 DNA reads TGTGCCAGCAGTTATGGACTAGACTTCTACAATGAGCAGTTCTTC. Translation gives CASSYGLDFYNEQFF.

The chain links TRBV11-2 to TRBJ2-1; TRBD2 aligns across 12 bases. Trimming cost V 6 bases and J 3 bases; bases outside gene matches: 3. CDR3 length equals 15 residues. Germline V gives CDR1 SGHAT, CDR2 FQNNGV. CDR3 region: CASRASGGVYNEQFF. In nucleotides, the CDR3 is TGTGCCAGCAGAGCTAGCGGGGGGGTCTACAATGAGCAGTTCTTC.

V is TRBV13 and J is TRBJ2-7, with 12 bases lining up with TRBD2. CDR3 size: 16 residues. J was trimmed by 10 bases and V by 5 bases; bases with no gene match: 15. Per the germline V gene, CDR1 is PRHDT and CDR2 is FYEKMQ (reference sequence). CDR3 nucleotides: TGTGCCAGCAGCCTAACTAGCGGGGGGCCTCTTTCTTGTCAGTACTTC. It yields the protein CASSLTSGGPLSCQYF.

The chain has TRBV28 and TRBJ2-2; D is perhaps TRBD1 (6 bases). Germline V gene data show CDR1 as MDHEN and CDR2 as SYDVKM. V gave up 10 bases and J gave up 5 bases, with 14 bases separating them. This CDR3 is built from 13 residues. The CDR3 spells CATLRGWTGELFF. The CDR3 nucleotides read TGTGCCACTCTCAGGGGCTGGACCGGGGAGCTGTTTTTT.

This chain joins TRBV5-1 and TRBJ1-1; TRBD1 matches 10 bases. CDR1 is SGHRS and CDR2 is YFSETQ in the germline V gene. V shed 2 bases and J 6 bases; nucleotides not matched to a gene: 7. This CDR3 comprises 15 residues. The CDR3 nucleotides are TGCGCCAGCAGCTTATTGGGACAGGGGTCGTCTGAAGCTTTCTTT. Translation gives CASSLLGQGSSEAFF.

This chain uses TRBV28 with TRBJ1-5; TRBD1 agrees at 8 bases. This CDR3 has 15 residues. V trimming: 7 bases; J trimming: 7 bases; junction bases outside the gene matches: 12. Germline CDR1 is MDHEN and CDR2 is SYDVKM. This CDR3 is CASKSRTGHGQPQHF. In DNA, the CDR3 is TGTGCCAGCAAAAGTCGGACAGGGCATGGGCAGCCCCAGCATTTT.

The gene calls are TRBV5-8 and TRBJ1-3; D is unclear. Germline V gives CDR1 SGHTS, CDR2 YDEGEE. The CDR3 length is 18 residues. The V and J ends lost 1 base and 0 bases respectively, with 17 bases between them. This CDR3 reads CASSLRSWGAFSGNTIYF. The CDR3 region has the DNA TGTGCCAGCAGCTTGAGGTCGTGGGGAGCCTTCTCTGGAAACACCATATATTTT.

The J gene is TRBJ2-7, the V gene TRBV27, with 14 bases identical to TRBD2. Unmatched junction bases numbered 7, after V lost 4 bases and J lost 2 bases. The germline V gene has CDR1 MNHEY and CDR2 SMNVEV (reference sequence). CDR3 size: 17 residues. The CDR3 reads CASSCGTSGGPPYEQYF. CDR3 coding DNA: TGTGCCAGCAGTTGTGGGACTAGCGGGGGACCGCCCTACGAGCAGTACTTC.

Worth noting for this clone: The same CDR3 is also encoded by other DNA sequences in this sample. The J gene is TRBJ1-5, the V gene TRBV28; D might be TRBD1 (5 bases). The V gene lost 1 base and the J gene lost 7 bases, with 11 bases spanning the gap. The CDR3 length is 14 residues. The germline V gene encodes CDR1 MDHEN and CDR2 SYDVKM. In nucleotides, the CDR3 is TGTGCCAGCAGTTTATCGGGGGGAAACCAGCCCCAGCATTTT. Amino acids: CASSLSGGNQPQHF.

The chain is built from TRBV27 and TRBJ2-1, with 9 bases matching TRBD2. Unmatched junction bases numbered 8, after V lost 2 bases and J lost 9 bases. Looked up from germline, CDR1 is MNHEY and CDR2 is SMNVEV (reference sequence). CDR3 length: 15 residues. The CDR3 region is CASSLEGSGRSEQFF. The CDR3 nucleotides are TGTGCCAGCAGTTTAGAGGGTAGCGGGAGATCTGAGCAGTTCTTC.

CDR3 DNA: TGTGCCAGCAGCCCAGGGACAGAAGAGACCCAGTACTTC. It codes for CASSPGTEETQYF. The genes are TRBV14 and TRBJ2-5; 7 positions agree with TRBD1. The CDR3 sequence is 13 residues long. V trimming: 4 bases; J trimming: 3 bases; junction bases outside the gene matches: 2. The germline V gene encodes CDR1 SGHDN and CDR2 FVKESK.

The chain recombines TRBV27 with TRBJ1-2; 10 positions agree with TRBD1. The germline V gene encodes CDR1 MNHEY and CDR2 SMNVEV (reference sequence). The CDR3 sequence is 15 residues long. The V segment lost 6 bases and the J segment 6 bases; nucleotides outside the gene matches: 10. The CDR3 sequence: CASSHGQGGTNGYTF. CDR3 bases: TGTGCCAGCAGCCACGGACAGGGGGGTACGAATGGCTACACCTTC.

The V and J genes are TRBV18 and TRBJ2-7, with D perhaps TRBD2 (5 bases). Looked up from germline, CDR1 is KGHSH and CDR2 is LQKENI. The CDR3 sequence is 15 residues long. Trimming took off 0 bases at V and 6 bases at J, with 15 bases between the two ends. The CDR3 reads CASSPPHGERIEQYF. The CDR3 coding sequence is TGTGCCAGCTCACCACCGCACGGCGAGCGGATCGAGCAGTACTTC.

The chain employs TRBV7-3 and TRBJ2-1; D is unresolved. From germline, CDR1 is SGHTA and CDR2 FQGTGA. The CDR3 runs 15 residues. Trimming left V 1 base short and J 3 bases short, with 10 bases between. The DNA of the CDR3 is TGTGCCAGCAGCTTAAAGGCAGGTCACTACAATGAGCAGTTCTTC. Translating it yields CASSLKAGHYNEQFF.

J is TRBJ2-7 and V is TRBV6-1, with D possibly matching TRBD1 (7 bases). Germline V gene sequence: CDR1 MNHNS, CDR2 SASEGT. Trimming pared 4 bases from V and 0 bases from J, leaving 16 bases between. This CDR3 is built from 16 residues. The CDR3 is CASSARGTESSYEQYF. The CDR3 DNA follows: TGTGCCAGCAGTGCCCGGGGGACAGAGAGCTCCTACGAGCAGTACTTC.

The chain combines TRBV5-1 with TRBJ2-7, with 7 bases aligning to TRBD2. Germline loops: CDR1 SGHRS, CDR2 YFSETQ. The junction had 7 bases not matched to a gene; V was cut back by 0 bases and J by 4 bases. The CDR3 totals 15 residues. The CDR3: CASSLAGGRWYEQYF. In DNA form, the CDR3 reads TGCGCCAGCAGCTTGGCTGGCGGGAGATGGTACGAGCAGTACTTC.

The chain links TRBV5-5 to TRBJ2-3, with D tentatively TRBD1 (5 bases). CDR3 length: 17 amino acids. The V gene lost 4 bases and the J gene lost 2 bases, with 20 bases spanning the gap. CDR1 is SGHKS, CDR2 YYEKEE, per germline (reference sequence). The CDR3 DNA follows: TGTGCCAGCAGCGTAGGTCAGGGCCTCCTGGACACAGATACGCAGTATTTT. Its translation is CASSVGQGLLDTDTQYF.

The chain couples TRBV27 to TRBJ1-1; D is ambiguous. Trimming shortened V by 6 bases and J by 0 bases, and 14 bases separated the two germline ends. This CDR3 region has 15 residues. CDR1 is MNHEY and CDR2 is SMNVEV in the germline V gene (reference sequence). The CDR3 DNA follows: TGTGCCAGCAGAGAAGGCGGGGTGATGAACACTGAAGCTTTCTTT. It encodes CASREGGVMNTEAFF.

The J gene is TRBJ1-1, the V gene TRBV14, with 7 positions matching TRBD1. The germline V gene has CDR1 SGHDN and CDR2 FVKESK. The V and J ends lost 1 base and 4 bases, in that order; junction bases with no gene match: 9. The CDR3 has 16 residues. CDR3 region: CASSQVGRGRITEAFF. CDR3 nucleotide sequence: TGTGCCAGCAGCCAAGTCGGGAGGGGGCGAATCACTGAAGCTTTCTTT.